A single sample is the source of the 17 T cell receptor beta chains below, sequenced in a study of cytomegalovirus exposure and HLA in healthy donors. In the PCR, 60 Vbeta and 13 Jbeta primers were used. Libraries were prepared by immunoSEQ multiplex PCR; TCRdb keeps only in-frame clonotypes and omits some of them. The profile covers about 82,000 clones, with about 70% appearing a single time and about 6.2% taken by the ten largest. The sample comprised PBMCs. The receptors originated from a woman between 50 and 59 years old in good health and CMV-seropositive.

The J gene is TRBJ2-3, the V gene TRBV11-3; possibly TRBD2 for D (6 bases). This CDR3 spans 15 amino acids. Germline loops: CDR1 SGHNT, CDR2 YENEEA. Trimming took 5 bases from V and 0 from J, leaving 12 bases between them. The CDR3 sequence: CASSLGTSSTDTQYF. The CDR3 DNA follows: TGTGCCAGCAGCCTGGGGACTTCGAGCACAGATACGCAGTATTTT.

The chain couples TRBV7-9 to TRBJ2-3, with D possibly TRBD2 on 6 matching bases. The V gene's germline CDR1 is SEHNR and CDR2 FQNEAQ (reference sequence). V dropped 9 bases and J dropped 10 bases, with 14 bases sitting between them. This CDR3 has 11 residues. The CDR3: CARESGGAQYF. CDR3 sequence (DNA): TGTGCCAGGGAATCCGGAGGGGCGCAGTATTTT.

The chain employs TRBV5-4 and TRBJ1-5, with D possibly being TRBD1 (6 bases). The CDR3 length is 13 residues. With 0 bases removed from V and 9 bases from J, the gap between germline ends came to 10 bases. The germline gives CDR1 SGHNT, CDR2 YYREEE (reference sequence). The CDR3 nucleotides are TGTGCCAGCAGCTTGGACAGGGTTGGGCCCCAGCATTTT. Translation gives CASSLDRVGPQHF.

The CDR3 DNA sequence: TGTGCCAGCAGCTTAGTGCGGACAGAGCGAGGGGAACTGTTTTTT. It yields the protein CASSLVRTERGELFF. The J gene is TRBJ1-4, the V gene TRBV7-6, with a weak D call TRBD1 (6 bases). Trimming removed 1 base from V and 12 bases from J, with 18 bases in between. Germline CDR1 and CDR2: SGHVS and FNYEAQ. The CDR3 is 15 residues long.

The chain combines TRBV7-9 with TRBJ2-1, with 11 bases that match TRBD2. After removal of 7 bases from V and 4 bases from J, the junction contained 6 bases not matched to a gene. Germline V gene lookup returns CDR1 SEHNR and CDR2 FQNEAQ (reference sequence). The CDR3 extends over 15 amino acids. The CDR3 loop is CASILGLAEYNEQFF. The DNA for the CDR3 is TGTGCCAGCATCCTGGGACTAGCGGAATACAATGAGCAGTTCTTC.

The CDR3 DNA follows: TGTGCCAGCAGCGTAGGAAGCGGGAGGGCTACTAGCACAGATACGCAGTATTTT. This gives the protein CASSVGSGRATSTDTQYF. V is TRBV9 and J is TRBJ2-3, with 10 positions matching TRBD2. The germline CDR1 and CDR2 sequences are SGDLS and YYNGEE. With 0 bases clipped from V and 0 bases from J, the junction kept 7 bases outside the gene matches. The CDR3 covers 18 residues.

The chain combines TRBV5-1 with TRBJ2-5; TRBD2 aligns across 13 bases. This CDR3 region has 18 residues. J lost 2 bases, V lost 3 bases, and 10 bases had no gene match. CDR1 SGHRS and CDR2 YFSETQ come from the germline V gene. The CDR3 sequence is CASSSGLAGAGRQETQYF. CDR3 in DNA: TGCGCCAGCAGCTCAGGACTAGCGGGAGCCGGGAGGCAAGAGACCCAGTACTTC.

V and J are TRBV7-9 and TRBJ2-1, with 10 nucleotides matching TRBD1. This CDR3 spans 16 amino acids. After removal of 2 bases from V and 5 bases from J, the junction contained 6 bases not matched to a gene. In germline, CDR1 is SEHNR, CDR2 FQNEAQ (reference sequence). The CDR3 loop reads CASSLIRTGGHNEQFF. The DNA of the CDR3 is TGTGCCAGCAGCTTAATAAGGACAGGGGGACACAATGAGCAGTTCTTC.

V is TRBV6-6 and J is TRBJ1-3; D perhaps matches TRBD1 (5 bases). There are 14 residues in the CDR3. V shed 2 bases and J shed 4 bases, with 9 bases lying between them. Germline values: CDR1 MNHNY, CDR2 SVGAGI (reference sequence). The CDR3 spells CASSYLDIGNTIYF. The DNA of the CDR3 is TGTGCCAGCAGTTACCTGGACATCGGAAACACCATATATTTT.

The chain combines TRBV5-5 with TRBJ2-7; D is uncertain. CDR3 size: 13 residues. CDR1 SGHKS and CDR2 YYEKEE come from the germline V gene (reference sequence). Trimming took 1 base from V and 0 from J, leaving 5 bases between them. DNA of the CDR3: TGTGCCAGCAGCTTGATCGGCTCCTACGAGCAGTACTTC. Its protein product is CASSLIGSYEQYF.

The V and J genes are TRBV5-1 and TRBJ2-5; 7 bases are a match to TRBD2. The germline gives CDR1 SGHRS, CDR2 YFSETQ. V gave up 7 bases and J gave up 2 bases; unmatched junction bases: 11. The CDR3 covers 15 residues. CDR3 protein: CASSGGGSTQETQYF. The CDR3, as DNA: TGCGCCAGCTCCGGAGGCGGGAGCACTCAAGAGACCCAGTACTTC.

Here the CDR3 reads CASSPRLRGISSYNEQFF. The CDR3 bases are TGTGCCAGCAGCCCCAGGTTGCGGGGGATAAGCTCCTACAATGAGCAGTTCTTC. The rearrangement links TRBV7-8 to TRBJ2-1, with 7 bases that match TRBD2. The CDR3 sequence is 18 residues long. The V segment lost 5 bases and the J segment 0 bases; nucleotides outside the gene matches: 13. From germline, CDR1 is SGHVS and CDR2 FQNEAQ.

This clone showed up just a few times. CDR3 protein: CASSMGIQGYEQYF. The CDR3 nucleotides are TGTGCCAGTAGTATGGGGATCCAGGGATACGAGCAGTACTTC. The chain employs TRBV19 and TRBJ2-7, with D perhaps TRBD1 (5 bases). CDR1 is LNHDA, CDR2 SQIVND, per germline (reference sequence). V was cut by 3 bases and J by 4 bases, with 13 bases left in between. The CDR3 consists of 14 residues.

The chain combines TRBV30 with TRBJ1-1, with 8 bases identical to TRBD1. The CDR3 consists of 14 residues. In germline, CDR1 is GTSNPN, CDR2 SVGIG (reference sequence). J gave up 5 bases and V 3 bases, and 8 bases lay outside the gene matches. The CDR3 DNA sequence: TGTGCCTGGAGCAACAGGGGGAAGGGGACTGAAGCTTTCTTT. Translating it yields CAWSNRGKGTEAFF.

The chain is built from TRBV30 and TRBJ2-3, with 12 bases identical to TRBD2. CDR1 is GTSNPN and CDR2 is SVGIG in the germline V gene (reference sequence). Trimming removed 3 bases from V and 5 bases from J; junction bases left unmatched: 12. This CDR3 is 17 amino acids long. The CDR3 region is CAWRKMLTSGSQDTQYF. In DNA, the CDR3 is TGTGCCTGGAGAAAAATGCTGACTAGCGGGAGTCAAGATACGCAGTATTTT.

This chain connects TRBV7-3 to TRBJ2-2; the D gene is possibly TRBD2 (6 bases). The CDR3 loop spans 12 amino acids. Germline assignment: CDR1 SGHTA and CDR2 FQGTGA. Deletions cut 4 bases from V and 7 bases from J, with 7 bases between. CDR3: CASSSGLGELFF. DNA of the CDR3: TGTGCCAGCAGCTCGGGACTCGGGGAGCTGTTTTTT. Filled out from reference TRBV7-3 and TRBJ2-2, the complete variable domain reads GAGVSQTPSNKVTEKGKYVELRCDPISGHTALYWYRQSLGQGPEFLIYFQGTGAADDSGLPNDRFFAVRPEGSVSTLKIQRTERGDSAVYLCASSSGLGELFFGEGSRLTVL.

A few counts support this clone. The chain couples TRBV13 to TRBJ1-2; the D gene is possibly TRBD1 (6 bases). V was trimmed by 7 bases and J by 0 bases, leaving 12 bases between them. Germline values: CDR1 PRHDT, CDR2 FYEKMQ (reference sequence). This CDR3 has 14 amino acids. The CDR3, as DNA: TGTGCCAGCACCGGGGACACAACTAACTATGGCTACACCTTC. Its translation is CASTGDTTNYGYTF.